This section outlines one T cell receptor beta chain sequence together with its context. This sample is part of a study of blood T cell repertoires in COVID-19. After removal of 1 base from V and 7 bases from J, the junction contained 1 base not matched to a gene. The CDR3 has 14 residues. CDR1 and CDR2 from the germline V gene are LNHDA and SQIVND (reference sequence). Clones were read by immunoSEQ multiplex PCR, and TCRdb kept only the in-frame ones, dropping some. In the table there are under 140,000 clones, roughly 82% of which are singletons. The V call is TRBV19, the J call TRBJ1-5; 10 bases map to TRBD1. The specimen was peripheral blood. This clonotype originated in a woman between 55 and 75 years old with acute or convalescent COVID-19. The CDR3 here is CASSIGTGGQPQHF. CDR3 nucleotide sequence: TGTGCCAGTAGTATAGGGACAGGGGGACAGCCCCAGCATTTT. The full variable domain, with the rest looked up from reference TRBV19 and TRBJ1-5, is DGGITQSPKYLFRKEGQNVTLSCEQNLNHDAMYWYRQDPGQGLRLIYYSQIVNDFQKGDIAEGYSVSREKKESFPLTVTSAQKNPTAFYLCASSIGTGGQPQHFGDGTRLSIL.